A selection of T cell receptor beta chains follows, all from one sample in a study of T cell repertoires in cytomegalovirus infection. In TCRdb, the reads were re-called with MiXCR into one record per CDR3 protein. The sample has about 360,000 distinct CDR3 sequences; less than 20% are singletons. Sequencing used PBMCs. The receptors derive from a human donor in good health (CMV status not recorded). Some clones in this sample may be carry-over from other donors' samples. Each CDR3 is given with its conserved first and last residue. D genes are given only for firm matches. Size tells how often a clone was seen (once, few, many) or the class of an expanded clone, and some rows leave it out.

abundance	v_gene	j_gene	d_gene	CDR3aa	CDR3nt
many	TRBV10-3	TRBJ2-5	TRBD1	CAIMTGGEATRETQYF	TGTGCCATCATGACAGGGGGGGAGGCCACCCGAGAGACCCAGTACTTC
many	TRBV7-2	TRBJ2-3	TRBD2	CASRTSGSTDTQYF	TGTGCCAGCAGGACTAGCGGGAGCACAGATACGCAGTATTTT
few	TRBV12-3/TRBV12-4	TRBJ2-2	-	CATSGGNTGELFF	TGTGCCACCAGTGGAGGGAACACCGGGGAGCTGTTTTTT
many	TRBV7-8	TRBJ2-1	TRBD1	CASRLTGVRLSSYNEQFF	TGTGCCAGCAGATTGACAGGGGTCCGATTAAGCTCCTACAATGAGCAGTTCTTC
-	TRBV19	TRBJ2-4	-	CARLQNASRGKNIQYF	TGTGCCAGGCTCCAAAATGCCTCTCGGGGCAAAAACATTCAGTACTTC
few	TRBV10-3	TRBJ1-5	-	CAISDVGPRQPQHF	TGTGCCATCAGTGATGTGGGCCCCAGGCAGCCCCAGCATTTT
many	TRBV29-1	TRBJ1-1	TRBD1	CSVRTGRSTEAFF	TGCAGCGTGAGGACAGGGAGAAGCACTGAAGCTTTCTTT
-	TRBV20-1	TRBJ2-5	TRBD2	CSASRGGSGQETQYF	TGCAGTGCTAGCCGCGGGGGTAGCGGCCAAGAGACCCAGTACTTC
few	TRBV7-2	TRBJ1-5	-	CASSLATAGPQHF	TGTGCCAGCAGCTTAGCGACAGCCGGGCCCCAGCATTTT
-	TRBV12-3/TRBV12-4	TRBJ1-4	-	CASQRGAGVDEKLFF	TGTGCCAGCCAGAGGGGGGCAGGGGTGGATGAAAAACTGTTTTTT
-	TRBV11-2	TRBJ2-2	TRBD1	CASSPDRVTGELFF	TGTGCCAGCAGCCCGGACAGGGTTACCGGGGAGCTGTTTTTT
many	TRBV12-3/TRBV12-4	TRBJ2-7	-	CASSPLAGKSYEQYF	TGTGCCAGCAGTCCATTAGCAGGCAAATCCTACGAGCAGTACTTC
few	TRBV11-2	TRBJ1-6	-	CASSFGGSHNSPLHF	TGTGCCAGCAGCTTTGGGGGGAGCCATAATTCACCCCTCCACTTT
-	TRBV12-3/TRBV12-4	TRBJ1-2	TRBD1	CASSAAGQGNLYGYTF	TGTGCCAGCAGTGCGGCGGGACAGGGGAATCTCTATGGCTACACCTTC
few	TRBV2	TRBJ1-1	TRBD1	CASSEEGAPRTEAFF	TGTGCCAGCAGTGAGGAGGGGGCTCCTCGGACTGAAGCTTTCTTT
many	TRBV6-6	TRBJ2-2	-	CASSPPAGRDTGELFF	TGTGCCAGCAGTCCCCCCGCTGGGCGTGACACCGGGGAGCTGTTTTTT
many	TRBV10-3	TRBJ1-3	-	CATAGSGNTIYF	TGTGCCACCGCAGGGTCTGGAAACACCATATATTTT
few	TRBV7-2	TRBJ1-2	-	CASSLSIVVVNYGYTF	TGTGCCAGCAGCTTATCCATCGTGGTGGTGAACTATGGCTACACCTTC
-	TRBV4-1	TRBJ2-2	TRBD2	CASSATSGRVGELFF	TGCGCCAGCAGCGCGACTAGCGGGAGGGTCGGGGAGCTGTTTTTT
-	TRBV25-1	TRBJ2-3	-	CASSEGGGTDTQYF	TGTGCCAGCAGTGAGGGGGGCGGCACAGATACGCAGTATTTT